Described below is a single T cell receptor beta chain sequence and its context. Its antigen remains unidentified. Unmatched junction bases numbered 11, after V lost 5 bases and J lost 7 bases. CDR1 MNHEY and CDR2 SMNVEV come from the germline V gene (reference sequence). CDR3 length: 15 residues. Profiling relied on immunoSEQ multiplex PCR, and the TCRdb table lists in-frame clones only, not all of them. The sample yields under 20,000 clones, approximately 79% seen once. These oral cavity squamous cell carcinomas were HPV-negative and locally advanced. The sample comes from a study of neoadjuvant anti-PD-1 for oral cavity cancer. As for the study in general: Patients without progression received a fourth nivolumab dose around day 43, then surgical resection on days 50-56.

Notes on the study in general: Non-responders to neoadjuvant nivolumab had significantly more clonal PBMC T cells than responders. With a few patients per group, TCR findings need larger cohorts.

The receptor comes from a person aged 40 to 85 with oral cavity squamous cell carcinoma. This sample comprised PBMCs, obtained before nivolumab (anti-PD-1) treatment. The chain couples TRBV27 to TRBJ1-5; TRBD1 agrees at 7 bases. CDR3 amino acids: CASSPQRQGGQPQHF. The CDR3 DNA follows: TGTGCCAGCAGTCCCCAGCGACAGGGCGGGCAGCCCCAGCATTTT.